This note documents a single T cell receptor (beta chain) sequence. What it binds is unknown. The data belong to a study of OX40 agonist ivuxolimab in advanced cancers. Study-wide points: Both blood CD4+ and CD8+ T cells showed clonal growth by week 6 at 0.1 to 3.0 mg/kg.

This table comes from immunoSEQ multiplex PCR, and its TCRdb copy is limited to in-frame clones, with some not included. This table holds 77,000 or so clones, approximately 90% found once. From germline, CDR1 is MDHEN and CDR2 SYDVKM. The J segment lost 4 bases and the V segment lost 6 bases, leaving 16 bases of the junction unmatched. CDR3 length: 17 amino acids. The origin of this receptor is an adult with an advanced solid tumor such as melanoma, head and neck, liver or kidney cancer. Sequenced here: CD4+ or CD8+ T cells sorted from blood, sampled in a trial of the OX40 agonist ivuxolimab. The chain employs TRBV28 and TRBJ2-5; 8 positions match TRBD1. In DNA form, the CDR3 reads TGTGCCAGCAGCATCGACAGGGGCAAAGCCGGACGAGAGACCCAGTACTTC. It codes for CASSIDRGKAGRETQYF.